Each of the 25 T cell receptor beta chains below was sequenced from the same sample in a study of control samples from healthy donors and cancer patients. Produced via immunoSEQ multiplex PCR; TCRdb's table is partial and in-frame only. Of over 200,000 clones listed, about four fifths are singletons. What was sequenced was PBMCs. These receptors were collected from a woman aged 55-69 years with lung cancer.

The chain is built from TRBV3-1 (or the pseudogene TRBV3-2) and TRBJ1-6; no reliable D call. Trimming took 2 bases from V and 7 from J, leaving 9 bases between them. The CDR3 is made up of 14 amino acids. CDR1 and CDR2 from the germline V gene are LGHDT and YNNKEL (reference sequence). The CDR3, as DNA: TGTGCCAGCAGCCAACGGGCAGAGAATTCACCCCTCCACTTT. It codes for CASSQRAENSPLHF.

This chain connects TRBV29-1 to TRBJ2-5; possibly TRBD1 for D (5 bases). Looked up from germline, CDR1 is SQVTM and CDR2 is ANQGSEA. The CDR3 length is 13 residues. V was clipped by 3 bases and J by 7 bases, with 15 bases between them. CDR3 in amino acids: CSVERTQTGTQYF. In nucleotides, the CDR3 is TGCAGCGTTGAGAGGACACAAACGGGGACCCAGTACTTC.

This clone has just a few counts. The chain recombines TRBV29-1 with TRBJ1-1; D unresolved. Trimming cost V 7 bases and J 1 base, with 7 bases left between them. CDR1 is SQVTM, CDR2 ANQGSEA, per germline. The CDR3 contains 11 residues. The CDR3 nucleotides read TGCAGCGGGGGTCCGAACACTGAAGCTTTCTTT. It yields the protein CSGGPNTEAFF.

The V call is TRBV5-6, the J call TRBJ1-1; 7 bases agree with TRBD1. Germline V gene lookup returns CDR1 SGHDT and CDR2 YYEEEE. The CDR3 consists of 14 residues. The J segment lost 1 base and the V segment lost 4 bases, leaving 4 bases of the junction unmatched. The DNA for the CDR3 is TGTGCCAGCAGCATTCGGGACAGGAACACTGAAGCTTTCTTT. Residues: CASSIRDRNTEAFF.

The genes are TRBV7-8 and TRBJ1-1, with D hard to call. The CDR3 is made up of 17 amino acids. Trimming removed 1 base from V and 4 bases from J, with 19 bases in between. Germline V gene lookup returns CDR1 SGHVS and CDR2 FQNEAQ. The CDR3 sequence: CASSLDLLLVGSTEAFF. The CDR3 DNA follows: TGTGCCAGCAGCTTAGATCTCCTCCTGGTGGGAAGCACTGAAGCTTTCTTT.

J is TRBJ1-5 and V is TRBV10-2; TRBD1 aligns across 8 bases. The CDR3 is made up of 12 amino acids. CDR1 is WSHSY and CDR2 is SAAADI in the germline V gene. The ends lost 3 bases at V and 9 bases at J; junction bases unmatched: 1. In DNA form, the CDR3 reads TGCGCCAGCAGTGACAGGGGGCTGCCCCAGCATTTT. It encodes CASSDRGLPQHF.

V is TRBV5-1 and J is TRBJ1-4; a possible D gene is TRBD1 (5 bases). Germline V gives CDR1 SGHRS, CDR2 YFSETQ. The CDR3 runs to 15 residues. Deletions cut 0 bases from V and 8 bases from J, with 14 bases between. The CDR3 region is CASSLAGGGGEKLFF. Written as DNA, the CDR3 is TGCGCCAGCAGCTTGGCCGGGGGAGGCGGCGAAAAACTGTTTTTT.

J is TRBJ2-3 and V is TRBV5-1, with a possible D match to TRBD1 (5 bases). This CDR3 has 14 amino acids. Germline CDR1 reads SGHRS; CDR2 reads YFSETQ. V was clipped by 6 bases and J by 0 bases, with 11 bases between them. CDR3 sequence: CASTSQASTDTQYF. Here the CDR3 DNA reads TGCGCCAGCACATCACAGGCTAGCACAGATACGCAGTATTTT.

The chain combines TRBV4-2 with TRBJ2-1, with unresolved D. The V end lost 0 bases, the J end lost 4 bases, and 10 bases lay between the germline ends. CDR1 is LGHNA and CDR2 is YNFKEQ in the germline V gene. The CDR3 covers 15 residues. This chain's CDR3 is CASSQESQAYNEQFF. The DNA of the CDR3 is TGTGCCAGCAGCCAAGAAAGCCAGGCGTACAATGAGCAGTTCTTC.

This chain uses TRBV11-3 with TRBJ2-5; no reliable D call. The CDR3 runs 14 residues. Germline CDR1 SGHNT, CDR2 YENEEA. V lost 2 bases to trimming and J lost 7 bases, with 14 bases between them. CDR3 sequence: CASSLSRRTGTQYF. As DNA, the CDR3 is TGTGCCAGCAGCTTATCTCGCCGTACGGGGACCCAGTACTTC.

V gene TRBV28 combines with J gene TRBJ2-1; 12 nucleotides agree with TRBD2. CDR3 size: 17 residues. Losses at the gene ends were 5 bases for V and 0 bases for J; bases not matched to a gene: 5. The germline CDR1 and CDR2 sequences are MDHEN and SYDVKM. CDR3 residues: CASSKGLAGYSYNEQFF. CDR3 DNA: TGTGCCAGCAGTAAGGGACTAGCGGGTTACTCCTACAATGAGCAGTTCTTC. Full variable domain (missing parts from reference TRBV28 and TRBJ2-1): DVKVTQSSRYLVKRTGEKVFLECVQDMDHENMFWYRQDPGLGLRLIYFSYDVKMKEKGDIPEGYSVSREKKERFSLILESASTNQTSMYLCASSKGLAGYSYNEQFFGPGTRLTVL.

The chain combines TRBV7-8 with TRBJ2-1; 8 nucleotides match TRBD2. The length of the CDR3 is 15 residues. V shed 5 bases and J 7 bases; nucleotides not matched to a gene: 10. CDR1 is SGHVS and CDR2 is FQNEAQ in the germline V gene. CDR3 nucleotide sequence: TGTGCCAGCAGCCCACCCGGGACTAGGACGAATGAGCAGTTCTTC. It specifies CASSPPGTRTNEQFF. Full variable domain (remainder filled in from reference TRBV7-8 and TRBJ2-1): GAGVSQSPRYKVAKRGQDVALRCDPISGHVSLFWYQQALGQGPEFLTYFQNEAQLDKSGLPSDRFFAERPEGSVSTLKIQRTQQEDSAVYLCASSPPGTRTNEQFFGPGTRLTVL.

The chain employs TRBV20-1 and TRBJ1-2; D remains unclear. Trimming took 3 bases from V and 4 from J, leaving 9 bases between them. CDR1 DFQATT and CDR2 SNEGSKA come from the germline V gene (reference sequence). This CDR3 comprises 12 residues. DNA of the CDR3: TGCAGTGCTAGTCCGGAGACCTATGGCTACACCTTC. Protein sequence: CSASPETYGYTF.

The chain links TRBV6-5 to TRBJ1-6; possibly TRBD1 for D (5 bases). The V end was cut by 7 bases, the J end by 9 bases, with 19 bases between. The CDR3 totals 15 residues. Germline V gene data show CDR1 as MNHEY and CDR2 as SVGAGI. The CDR3 DNA is TGTGCCAGCACCCCGCAACAGGCAAAGGGTTCACCCCTCCACTTT. Its translation is CASTPQQAKGSPLHF.

This clone was counted between two and nine times. The CDR3: CASSYSKGNNQPQHF. Here the CDR3 DNA reads TGTGCCAGCAGTTACTCGAAAGGTAATAATCAGCCCCAGCATTTT. This rearrangement joins TRBV6-5 to TRBJ1-5; the D is unclear. The CDR3 length is 15 residues. In germline, CDR1 is MNHEY, CDR2 SVGAGI. The ends were cut back, 0 bases at V and 4 bases at J, with 10 bases in the middle.

The chain is built from TRBV12-5 and TRBJ2-1; unclear D gene. The CDR3 spans 10 residues. Germline loops: CDR1 LGHNT, CDR2 FRNRAP. With 2 bases removed from V and 8 bases from J, the gap between germline ends came to 1 base. The CDR3 coding sequence is TGTGCTAGTGGTTTGTATGAGCAGTTCTTC. It translates to CASGLYEQFF. Complete variable domain (other parts from reference TRBV12-5 and TRBJ2-1): DARVTQTPRHKVTEMGQEVTMRCQPILGHNTVFWYRQTMMQGLELLAYFRNRAPLDDSGMPKDRFSAEMPDATLATLKIQPSEPRDSAVYFCASGLYEQFFGPGTRLTVL.

This clone came up once. This chain joins TRBV29-1 and TRBJ2-2, with TRBD1 matching over 8 bases. The CDR3 is 13 residues long. V shed 7 bases, J shed 5 bases, and the junction held 6 bases outside the gene matches. Germline assignment: CDR1 SQVTM and CDR2 ANQGSEA. CDR3 amino acids: CSARTGWTGELFF. Here the CDR3 DNA reads TGCAGCGCCCGGACAGGGTGGACCGGGGAGCTGTTTTTT.

This clone was counted only a few times. This chain connects TRBV9 to TRBJ2-3; weak D call: TRBD2 (6 bases). The CDR3 extends over 15 amino acids. Germline V CDR1 and CDR2: SGDLS, YYNGEE. V lost 4 bases and J lost 2, with 14 bases in between. The chain's CDR3 is CASSRGGAYTDTQYF. Here the CDR3 DNA reads TGTGCCAGCAGCCGAGGAGGGGCCTACACAGATACGCAGTATTTT.

The rearrangement uses TRBV28 and TRBJ2-7; D unresolved. V was cut by 2 bases and J by 0 bases, with 11 bases left in between. The CDR3 loop spans 15 amino acids. Germline V lookup: CDR1 MDHEN, CDR2 SYDVKM. The CDR3 region has the DNA TGTGCCAGCAGTTTAGGTACCGAGAGCTCCTACGAGCAGTACTTC. It encodes CASSLGTESSYEQYF.

This chain uses TRBV5-1 with TRBJ2-3; 7 bases match TRBD2. V lost 1 base and J lost 4; bases outside the gene matches: 6. The CDR3 has 15 amino acids. The germline V gene encodes CDR1 SGHRS and CDR2 YFSETQ. The CDR3, as DNA: TGCGCCAGCAGCTTGTGGGGAGGGTCTTCAGATACGCAGTATTTT. It codes for CASSLWGGSSDTQYF.

The rearrangement uses TRBV13 and TRBJ2-1; no clear D gene. The ends were cut back, 5 bases at V and 9 bases at J, with 11 bases in the middle. CDR1 and CDR2 from the germline V gene are PRHDT and FYEKMQ (reference sequence). This CDR3 has 12 amino acids. CDR3 residues: CASSPVYLEQFF. CDR3 coding DNA: TGTGCCAGCAGCCCAGTTTACCTTGAGCAGTTCTTC.

This chain joins TRBV9 and TRBJ2-7; 10 bases align to TRBD2. Germline-derived CDR1 and CDR2 are SGDLS and YYNGEE. The CDR3 length is 15 residues. V lost 6 bases and J lost 3; bases outside the gene matches: 9. The CDR3 sequence: CASTSGLAGVYEQYF. CDR3 nucleotides: TGTGCCAGCACCTCGGGGCTAGCGGGAGTCTACGAGCAGTACTTC. Complete variable domain (other parts from reference TRBV9 and TRBJ2-7): DSGVTQTPKHLITATGQRVTLRCSPRSGDLSVYWYQQSLDQGLQFLIQYYNGEERAKGNILERFSAQQFPDLHSELNLSSLELGDSALYFCASTSGLAGVYEQYFGPGTRLTVT.

J is TRBJ1-5 and V is TRBV9; no firm D call. Germline V CDR1 and CDR2: SGDLS, YYNGEE. CDR3 length equals 13 residues. Trimming removed 4 bases at V and 2 bases at J, with 7 bases between. CDR3 region: CASSPRGNQPQHF. In DNA, the CDR3 is TGTGCCAGCAGCCCCCGGGGCAATCAGCCCCAGCATTTT.

The chain links TRBV6-2 or TRBV6-3 to TRBJ2-7; D possibly corresponds to TRBD2 (6 bases). In germline, CDR1 is MNHEY, CDR2 SVGEGT. V gave up 6 bases and J gave up 4 bases, with 16 bases separating them. This CDR3 is built from 14 residues. CDR3 protein: CASRYIAGTYEQYF. CDR3 in DNA: TGTGCCAGCAGGTACATCGCGGGGACGTACGAGCAGTACTTC.

V usage is TRBV5-1 and J usage is TRBJ2-2; D possibly corresponds to TRBD1 (6 bases). The CDR3 runs 14 residues. Trimming took 4 bases from V and 2 from J, leaving 9 bases between them. Germline assignment: CDR1 SGHRS and CDR2 YFSETQ. CDR3: CASSPTGNTGELFF. In DNA form, the CDR3 reads TGCGCCAGCAGCCCGACAGGAAACACCGGGGAGCTGTTTTTT.